This TCR beta chain came from a study of blood T cell repertoires in COVID-19 (dated by TCRdb to about 2020). Background on the whole study: Samples covering the acute and convalescent phases of COVID-19 were provided by collaborators in the United States, Italy and Spain. The material from the prospective study consisted of cDNA or gDNA derived from T cells, B-cell-depleted T cells, or PBMCs. The dataset comprised deeply sampled blood TCRbeta repertoires from subjects exposed to, actively infected with, or recovered from COVID-19. The repertoires were made available in a free public database intended to serve as a resource for research on the immune response to SARS-CoV-2. The samples were drawn from two sources: the first 160 participants of the ongoing ImmuneRACE study, and approximately 1,300 subjects contributed by 6 global collaborators. Sample metadata almost always included a de-identified subject ID, COVID-19 status, age in years and sex. Where HLA class I and class II types were available, the types were taken from metadata supplied by the sample provider, not from assay-based typing. Overall results and qualifications from the work: How much clinical and demographic metadata was included differed by source and by participant, and the metadata was provided uncurated.

To note about this clone: This receptor's antigen is unknown. Nothing much larger sits one base from this clone, and base qualities are not available.

The immunoSEQ Assay, a bias-controlled multiplex PCR, was used to amplify TCRbeta CDR3 regions from genomic DNA. The published analysis was carried out like this. Nucleated cell counts per sample were estimated from amplification of reference gene primers within the assay. To quantify the absolute abundance of each unique TCRbeta CDR3 rearrangement, sequence reads were collapsed and filtered. For each sample, productive Simpson clonality was calculated as the square root of Simpson's diversity index across productive rearrangements. TCRdb provides this immuneACCESS table in a form limited to in-frame rearrangements. Some clones are lacking; in checked studies, under half of them reflect an unresolved V gene, and why the rest are absent is not known. That table gives V, J and clone size, and the DNA gave D and trimming. The sample table lists around 240,000 clones, approximately 82% of them with a count of one. The ten most abundant clones make up 1.5% to 2% of the sample.

Whole blood was collected in K2EDTA tubes by collaborating institutions according to the institutions' own protocols. For TCRbeta analysis, collaborator samples were shipped as frozen whole blood, as isolated PBMCs, or as DNA extracted from either sample type. According to the germline V gene, CDR1 reads SGHTA and CDR2 reads FQGNSA. From the cysteine up to the phenylalanine, the CDR3 has a length of 14 residues. Only the CDR3 part of the read is kept: 42 bases, read in frame from the first base. From V the trimming removes 3 bases and from J it removes 6 bases, while the gene matches leave 6 bases of the junction unaccounted for.

The chain was built from TRBV7-2 and TRBJ1-2, and 8 junctional nucleotides match TRBD1. Sequenced input: peripheral blood. The clonotype was recovered from an elderly woman with acute or convalescent COVID-19. The CDR3 sequence is CASSFWTGRDGYTF. The DNA sequence is given as TGTGCCAGCAGCTTTTGGACAGGGCGGGATGGCTACACCTTC.